This is a list of T cell receptor beta chains from one sample in a study of blood T cell repertoires in COVID-19. Assay used: immunoSEQ multiplex PCR; TCRdb lists only in-frame clones, some missing. The sample lists about 210,000 clones; around 81% were seen once. Sequencing input: PBMCs or T cells enriched from blood (not recorded which). The receptors were sampled from a woman between 45 and 60 years old with acute COVID-19. The CDR3 runs from the conserved cysteine through the conserved F or W. A D gene is named only where the DNA matches it firmly. Clone size is not always given. Where it is, it says once, few, many or a class for expanded clones.

cdr3_aa: CASSTLYNSNQPQHF
cdr3_nt: TGTGCCAGTAGTACACTATACAATAGCAATCAGCCCCAGCATTTT
j_call: TRBJ1-5
clone_size: -
d_call: -
v_call: TRBV19

cdr3_aa: CASSPGFRTEAFF
cdr3_nt: TGTGCCAGCAGCCCAGGGTTTCGGACTGAAGCTTTCTTT
j_call: TRBJ1-1
clone_size: -
d_call: -
v_call: TRBV3-1/TRBV3-2

cdr3_aa: CASSHGTNYEQYF
cdr3_nt: TGTGCCAGCTCACACGGGACTAACTACGAGCAGTACTTC
j_call: TRBJ2-7
clone_size: -
d_call: TRBD2
v_call: TRBV18

cdr3_aa: CASSLEASGSYEQYF
cdr3_nt: TGTGCCAGCAGCTTAGAGGCTAGCGGCTCGTACGAGCAGTACTTC
j_call: TRBJ2-7
clone_size: -
d_call: TRBD2
v_call: TRBV7-2

cdr3_aa: CAISEQGYEQYF
cdr3_nt: TGTGCCATCAGTGAACAGGGCTACGAGCAGTACTTC
j_call: TRBJ2-7
clone_size: -
d_call: -
v_call: TRBV10-3

cdr3_aa: CASGGDSTHTGELFF
cdr3_nt: TGTGCTAGTGGTGGGGACAGTACCCACACCGGGGAGCTGTTTTTT
j_call: TRBJ2-2
clone_size: -
d_call: TRBD1
v_call: TRBV12-5

cdr3_aa: CASNAWRGTSGGPSSYNEQFF
cdr3_nt: TGTGCCAGCAACGCCTGGCGGGGGACTAGCGGGGGCCCAAGCTCCTACAATGAGCAGTTCTTC
j_call: TRBJ2-1
clone_size: -
d_call: TRBD2
v_call: TRBV2

cdr3_aa: CASSIVNVNTEAFF
cdr3_nt: TGTGCCAGTAGTATAGTTAATGTGAACACTGAAGCTTTCTTT
j_call: TRBJ1-1
clone_size: -
d_call: -
v_call: TRBV19

cdr3_aa: CAWSVLAGHNSPLHF
cdr3_nt: TGTGCCTGGAGTGTACTGGCGGGACATAATTCACCCCTCCACTTT
j_call: TRBJ1-6
clone_size: few
d_call: -
v_call: TRBV30

cdr3_aa: CASSFSLGRTYEQYF
cdr3_nt: TGTGCCAGCAGTTTTTCTCTGGGGAGAACCTACGAGCAGTACTTC
j_call: TRBJ2-7
clone_size: -
d_call: -
v_call: TRBV28

cdr3_aa: CASSQQMGNQPQHF
cdr3_nt: TGTGCCAGCAGTCAACAGATGGGCAATCAGCCCCAGCATTTT
j_call: TRBJ1-5
clone_size: -
d_call: -
v_call: TRBV2

cdr3_aa: CASSQDWGAYEQYF
cdr3_nt: TGCGCCAGCAGCCAGGATTGGGGGGCCTACGAGCAGTACTTC
j_call: TRBJ2-7
clone_size: -
d_call: -
v_call: TRBV4-3

cdr3_aa: CASSSATGTNDYTF
cdr3_nt: TGTGCCAGCAGCTCCGCGACAGGGACAAATGACTACACCTTC
j_call: TRBJ1-2
clone_size: -
d_call: TRBD1
v_call: TRBV6-2/TRBV6-3

cdr3_aa: CASSFHIGEAGTEAFF
cdr3_nt: TGCGCCAGCAGCTTCCACATCGGGGAGGCAGGCACTGAAGCTTTCTTT
j_call: TRBJ1-1
clone_size: -
d_call: -
v_call: TRBV5-1

cdr3_aa: CASSRGSNGYTF
cdr3_nt: TGTGCCAGCAGTAGGGGATCGAATGGCTACACCTTC
j_call: TRBJ1-2
clone_size: -
d_call: -
v_call: TRBV11-3

cdr3_aa: CASSAPGSPLHF
cdr3_nt: TGTGCCAGCAGCGCCCCAGGATCACCCCTCCACTTT
j_call: TRBJ1-6
clone_size: few
d_call: -
v_call: TRBV7-6

cdr3_aa: CASSFDRVGEQYF
cdr3_nt: TGTGCCAGCAGCTTCGACAGGGTGGGAGAGCAGTACTTC
j_call: TRBJ2-7
clone_size: -
d_call: TRBD1
v_call: TRBV5-6

cdr3_aa: CASSPTGTANYGYTF
cdr3_nt: TGTGCCAGCAGCCCTACGGGGACAGCTAACTATGGCTACACCTTC
j_call: TRBJ1-2
clone_size: -
d_call: TRBD1
v_call: TRBV9

cdr3_aa: CATSQGSEAFF
cdr3_nt: TGTGCCACCAGCCAGGGATCTGAAGCTTTCTTT
j_call: TRBJ1-1
clone_size: -
d_call: -
v_call: TRBV24-1

cdr3_aa: CASSRQVSYEQYF
cdr3_nt: TGTGCCAGTAGCCGACAGGTATCCTACGAGCAGTACTTC
j_call: TRBJ2-7
clone_size: -
d_call: -
v_call: TRBV19

cdr3_aa: CASGLGQGGLGTEAFF
cdr3_nt: TGTGCTAGTGGTTTGGGACAAGGGGGCTTAGGCACTGAAGCTTTCTTT
j_call: TRBJ1-1
clone_size: -
d_call: TRBD1
v_call: TRBV12-5

cdr3_aa: CASSTHAGAQETQYF
cdr3_nt: TGTGCCAGCAGTACCCACGCGGGGGCCCAAGAGACCCAGTACTTC
j_call: TRBJ2-5
clone_size: -
d_call: -
v_call: TRBV28

cdr3_aa: CASTFQGPGANVLTF
cdr3_nt: TGTGCCAGCACGTTCCAGGGCCCTGGGGCCAACGTCCTGACTTTC
j_call: TRBJ2-6
clone_size: -
d_call: -
v_call: TRBV27

cdr3_aa: CASSPPPGQGFNEQFF
cdr3_nt: TGCGCCAGCAGCCCCCCCCCGGGACAGGGGTTCAATGAGCAGTTCTTC
j_call: TRBJ2-1
clone_size: -
d_call: TRBD1
v_call: TRBV5-1

cdr3_aa: CASSKTASGSTGNEQFF
cdr3_nt: TGCGCCAGCAGTAAGACGGCTAGCGGGTCAACTGGAAATGAGCAGTTCTTC
j_call: TRBJ2-1
clone_size: -
d_call: TRBD2
v_call: TRBV4-3

cdr3_aa: CASSARTGDYGYTF
cdr3_nt: TGTGCCAGCAGCGCCCGGACAGGGGACTATGGCTACACCTTC
j_call: TRBJ1-2
clone_size: -
d_call: TRBD1
v_call: TRBV7-9

cdr3_aa: CATRDQGGTDTQYF
cdr3_nt: TGTGCCACCAGGGACCAGGGGGGAACAGATACGCAGTATTTT
j_call: TRBJ2-3
clone_size: -
d_call: -
v_call: TRBV24-1

cdr3_aa: CASSGLAGGSYNEQFF
cdr3_nt: TGTGCCAGCAGCGGACTAGCGGGAGGCTCCTACAATGAGCAGTTCTTC
j_call: TRBJ2-1
clone_size: -
d_call: TRBD2
v_call: TRBV9

cdr3_aa: CASSFMPPDRGQETQYF
cdr3_nt: TGTGCCAGCAGCTTTATGCCTCCGGACAGGGGGCAAGAGACCCAGTACTTC
j_call: TRBJ2-5
clone_size: -
d_call: TRBD1
v_call: TRBV7-9

cdr3_aa: CASSLGSYEQYF
cdr3_nt: TGTGCCAGCAGCTTAGGTAGCTACGAGCAGTACTTC
j_call: TRBJ2-7
clone_size: -
d_call: -
v_call: TRBV11-2

cdr3_aa: CASSSGLAGNNEQFF
cdr3_nt: TGTGCCAGCAGTTCCGGACTAGCGGGAAACAATGAGCAGTTCTTC
j_call: TRBJ2-1
clone_size: -
d_call: TRBD2
v_call: TRBV27

cdr3_aa: CASSLPDGGGQGGEKLFF
cdr3_nt: TGTGCCAGCAGTTTACCCGATGGGGGGGGACAGGGTGGCGAAAAACTGTTTTTT
j_call: TRBJ1-4
clone_size: -
d_call: TRBD1
v_call: TRBV28

cdr3_aa: CASSEYWTSGTLRETQYF
cdr3_nt: TGTGCCAGCAGCGAATACTGGACTAGCGGGACCCTGAGAGAGACCCAGTACTTC
j_call: TRBJ2-5
clone_size: -
d_call: TRBD2
v_call: TRBV11-2

cdr3_aa: CASSLRTGKGTQYF
cdr3_nt: TGCGCCAGCAGCTTGAGGACAGGGAAGGGGACCCAGTACTTC
j_call: TRBJ2-5
clone_size: -
d_call: TRBD1
v_call: TRBV5-1

cdr3_aa: CSVEEGGPEAFF
cdr3_nt: TGCAGCGTTGAAGAAGGAGGACCTGAAGCTTTCTTT
j_call: TRBJ1-1
clone_size: -
d_call: -
v_call: TRBV29-1

cdr3_aa: CASSVDWQNYGYTF
cdr3_nt: TGTGCCAGCAGCGTAGATTGGCAGAACTATGGCTACACCTTC
j_call: TRBJ1-2
clone_size: -
d_call: -
v_call: TRBV9

cdr3_aa: CASKDRGLQETQYF
cdr3_nt: TGTGCCAGCAAAGATAGGGGGCTCCAAGAGACCCAGTACTTC
j_call: TRBJ2-5
clone_size: -
d_call: TRBD1
v_call: TRBV6-6

cdr3_aa: CASSLGVPGTYSYEQYF
cdr3_nt: TGTGCCAGCAGCTTGGGGGTTCCAGGCACCTACTCCTACGAGCAGTACTTC
j_call: TRBJ2-7
clone_size: once
d_call: -
v_call: TRBV5-4